This T cell receptor beta chain emerged from a study of cytomegalovirus exposure and HLA in healthy donors. Study context: Early on, a data release was issued that held some 85 million unique TCRs from HLA-typed donors.

The PCR contained 60 Vbeta and 13 Jbeta primers. Some clones are missing from TCRdb's copy, which holds only in-frame ones; the method was immunoSEQ multiplex PCR. The sample carries about 150,000 clones, roughly 80% recorded once. Notes on this clone: The antigen is unknown. The sample contains more than one DNA sequence encoding this CDR3.

Findings and caveats of the study: Highly shared sequence variants in one cluster were likely a sequencing artifact.

Trimming took 4 bases from V and 6 from J; bases not matched to a gene: 2. Germline loops: CDR1 SGHTA, CDR2 FQGNSA. The CDR3 totals 12 residues. V gene TRBV7-2 combines with J gene TRBJ2-7; TRBD1 agrees at 8 bases. The clonotype was recovered from a middle-aged man in good health and CMV-seropositive. The material sequenced was PBMCs. As DNA, the CDR3 is TGTGCCAGCAGCTCGACAGGGGTCGAGCAGTACTTC. The encoded protein is CASSSTGVEQYF.